The clone carrying this T cell receptor (beta chain) came up many times. Its specificity is unknown. The sample comes from a study of identical twins. The study, taken as a whole, reports: Conclusions were based on cross-sectional statistical analysis, without following the same donors.

TCRdb processed the 5' RACE reads anew with MiXCR; each CDR3 protein has one entry. The sample holds roughly 690,000 distinct CDR3 sequences; 21% are singletons and the top ten take 4.3%. The CDR3 totals 15 residues. Trimming cost V 2 bases and J 0 bases; bases outside gene matches: 0. The germline gives CDR1 SGDLS, CDR2 YYNGEE. These same records also appear under a second study, on T cells expressing NK-cell markers. That source notes: Each TCR beta repertoire originated in sorted T cells that were CD3+CD56+NKG2C+, CD3+CD56+NKG2C- or CD3+CD56-NKG2C+.

The material sequenced was PBMCs. The receptor was isolated from a woman aged 18-30 years in good health. The chain is built from TRBV9 and TRBJ2-1; 9 bases are a match to TRBD2. This chain's CDR3 is CASSVSGSSYNEQFF. The CDR3 DNA reads TGTGCCAGCAGCGTTAGCGGGAGCTCCTACAATGAGCAGTTCTTC.